Sequencing of this TCR beta chain was carried out in a study of identical twins. Study conclusions and caveats: Insertions were reduced in abundant cord blood beta clonotypes but not in memory repertoires. Not following the same donors, the study drew its conclusions from cross-sectional statistical analysis. Among beta out-of-frame sequences, excess sharing between twins appeared weaker. Twin sharing of out-of-frame TCR alpha was underestimated by models in monozygotic pairs.

TCRdb fed the 5' RACE reads into MiXCR, producing one record per CDR3 protein. In the table there are about 810,000 distinct CDR3 sequences, 12% of which are singletons. As for this clonotype: As yet, its antigen is unknown.

The CDR3 sequence is 15 residues long. The germline V gene encodes CDR1 DFQATT and CDR2 SNEGSKA (reference sequence). V was shortened by 3 bases and J by 4 bases, with 16 bases between the two germline ends. This sample also belongs to another study, concerning yellow fever vaccine responses in identical twins.

The source of this sequence is a woman aged 18-29 years in good health. The V gene is TRBV20-1, the J gene TRBJ1-5; no clear D gene. The source material was PBMCs. As DNA, the CDR3 is TGCAGTGCTAGTTCGGGAATAACTGCGAATCAGCCCCAGCATTTT. As protein: CSASSGITANQPQHF.